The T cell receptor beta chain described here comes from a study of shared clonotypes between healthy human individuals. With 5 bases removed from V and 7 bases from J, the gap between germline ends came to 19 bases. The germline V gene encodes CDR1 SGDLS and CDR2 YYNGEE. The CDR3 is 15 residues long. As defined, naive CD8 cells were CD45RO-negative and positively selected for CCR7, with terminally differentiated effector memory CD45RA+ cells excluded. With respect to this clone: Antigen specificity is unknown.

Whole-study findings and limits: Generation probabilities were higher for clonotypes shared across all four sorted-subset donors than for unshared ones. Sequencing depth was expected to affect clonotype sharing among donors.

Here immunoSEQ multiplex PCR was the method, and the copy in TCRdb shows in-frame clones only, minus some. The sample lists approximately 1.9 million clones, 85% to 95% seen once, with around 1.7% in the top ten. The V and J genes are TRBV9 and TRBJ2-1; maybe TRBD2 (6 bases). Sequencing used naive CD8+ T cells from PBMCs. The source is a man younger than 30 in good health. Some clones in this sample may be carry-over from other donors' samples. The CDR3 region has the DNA TGTGCCAGCAGTCCCCGGCCGCGAGGGAGGAATGAGCAGTTCTTC. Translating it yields CASSPRPRGRNEQFF.